This T cell receptor (beta chain) originates from a study of blood T cell repertoires in COVID-19. Study in general: Spain, Italy and the United States supplied samples that represented acute and convalescent COVID-19. Sources were T cells, B-cell-depleted T cells, or PBMCs; the material itself was cDNA or gDNA.

The protocol was immunoSEQ multiplex PCR, while the TCRdb copy is restricted to in-frame clones and leaves out a portion. The sample lists more than 150,000 clones, 85% to 90% occurring once. It was during active infection that Seattle patients were enrolled and then longitudinally followed. This clonotype originated in a woman aged 70-85 years with COVID-19, enrolled during active disease. Sequenced input: peripheral blood.

For the CDR3, the DNA is TGCGCCAGCACCCTTCAATATGGGGACAGATACAATGAGCAGTTCTTC. Translating it yields CASTLQYGDRYNEQFF. The chain carries TRBV5-1 and TRBJ2-1; 7 nucleotides align to TRBD1. The junction had 13 bases not matched to a gene; V was cut back by 6 bases and J by 4 bases. Germline-derived CDR1 and CDR2 are SGHRS and YFSETQ. The CDR3 contains 16 residues.